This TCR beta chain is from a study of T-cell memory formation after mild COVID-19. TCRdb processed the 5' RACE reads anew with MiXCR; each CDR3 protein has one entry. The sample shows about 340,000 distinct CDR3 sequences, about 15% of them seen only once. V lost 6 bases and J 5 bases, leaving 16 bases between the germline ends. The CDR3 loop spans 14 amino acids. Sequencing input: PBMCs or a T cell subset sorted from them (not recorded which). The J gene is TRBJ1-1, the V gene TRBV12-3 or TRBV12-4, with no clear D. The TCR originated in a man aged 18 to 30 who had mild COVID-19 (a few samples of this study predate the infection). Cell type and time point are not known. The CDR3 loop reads CASSPSSFRTEAFF. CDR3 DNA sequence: TGTGCCAGCAGCCCGAGTAGTTTTAGAACTGAAGCTTTCTTT.